The TCR beta chain under discussion was sequenced for a study of blood T cell repertoires in COVID-19. Profiling relied on immunoSEQ multiplex PCR, and the TCRdb table lists in-frame clones only, not all of them. There are 250,000 to 300,000 clones in the sample; around 90% occur only once, and around 1.1% lies in the top ten. Membership in each cohort depended on participant-reported clinical history. The CDR3 has 15 amino acids. Trimming cost V 0 bases and J 4 bases, with 13 bases left between them. The germline V gene has CDR1 SGHVS and CDR2 FQNEAQ. This chain connects TRBV7-8 to TRBJ2-7; D possibly corresponds to TRBD1 (6 bases). Material for sequencing was PBMCs or T cells enriched from blood (not recorded which). This receptor was identified in a woman younger than 45 who had recovered from COVID-19. The CDR3 sequence: CASSLARRGTYEQYF. The CDR3, as DNA: TGTGCCAGCAGCTTAGCTCGCAGGGGAACGTACGAGCAGTACTTC.